Listed here is a single T cell receptor beta chain. Antigen unknown. The read ends 3 residues before the CDR3 terminus; that terminus is restored from the germline J gene. The sample belongs to a study of T cells in women clearing cervical HPV infection. Study-level findings and limits: TRBV6-7 abundance was lower in cases than controls (roughly 0.12% versus 0.15%). CIN3+ cases had significantly higher TCR richness than controls; evenness did not differ.

Only in-frame clones appear in the TCRdb table, and some are missing; sequencing was by immunoSEQ multiplex PCR. This sample contains 20,000 to 25,000 clones. After removal of 1 base from V and 5 bases from J, the junction contained 4 bases not matched to a gene. CDR3 size: 14 residues. Germline V gene sequence: CDR1 SGHTA, CDR2 FQGNSA. The sample was blood buffy coat. The receptor was derived from a woman aged 18-69 years with a cervical HPV16 infection that either progressed to CIN3+ or cleared (not recorded which). The chain carries TRBV7-2 and TRBJ2-5; TRBD2 agrees at 7 bases. The CDR3 here is CASSLGGGRETQYF. The part of the CDR3 DNA that was read is TGTGCCAGCAGCTTAGGCGGGGGTCGGGAGACC.